This TCR beta chain was retrieved from a study of shared clonotypes between healthy human individuals (TCRdb year 2020). At the level of the whole study: Two women and a few men aged 18 to 49 years were included in the cohort. For each donor, three plates each were used for CD4 naive and CD4 memory, two plates were used for CD8 naive, and one plate was used for CD8 memory. To estimate repertoire size and how much clonotypes are shared between individuals, the study performed deep sequencing of blood TCR repertoires from five healthy adults. To increase sequencing depth and limit assay-specific biases, different laboratories used diverse techniques to prepare libraries and sequence TCR repertoires. Between about 0.94 and 8.9 billion PBMCs per donor were obtained by leukapheresis.

About this clone itself: Which antigen it targets is not known. The input lacks base qualities; no much larger clone sits a single base away.

Healthy HIV-negative adults with no recently reported acute infections or vaccinations were included as donors. Every donor was a Caucasian adult living in Nashville, Tennessee, USA. CD4+ T cells were enriched by magnetic negative selection; naive cells were then positively selected on CD45RA, and the negative fraction formed the memory subset. After blood collection by leukapheresis, PBMCs were isolated using Ficoll-Histopaque density gradient centrifugation and then cryopreserved in the vapor phase of liquid nitrogen. Analytical flow cytometry was used to check the purity and quantity of each magnetically sorted T cell population. Genomic DNA was isolated from each sorted fraction and quantified by UV absorbance on a Nanodrop 2000c. The germline V gene (reference sequence) gives CDR1 as LNHDA and CDR2 as SQIVND. At the junction V is shortened by 3 bases and J by 6 bases, with 10 bases in between. The CDR3 measures 13 amino acids from cysteine to phenylalanine. The DNA shown is the 39-base CDR3, in frame from base 1.

Findings and caveats that apply to the study as a whole: When several donors were compared, the shared fraction of clonotypes was 5% to 6.5% for naive CD4, about 4% for naive CD8, 2.3% for memory CD4, and 0.35% to 0.4% for memory CD8. Based on pairwise subsampling, the degree of clonotype sharing among donors was expected to be affected by sequencing depth. Rarefaction of sorted-subset datasets indicated incomplete sequencing despite the large sequencing depth. Sampling was restricted to blood, and TCR repertoires in tissues likely differ from the TCR repertoires found in blood. Larger estimated clonotype richness was generally found for naive subsets than for memory subsets. Higher generation probabilities were observed for clonotypes shared by all four sorted-subset donors than for non-shared clonotypes. Because the study included a small number of donors, the genetic and exposure-history diversity represented was limited.

TCR CDR3 regions were amplified from genomic DNA by multiplex PCR using the deep immunoSEQ assay. Extracted genomic DNA from each cell subset was distributed evenly across all wells of several immunoSEQ 96-well plates, and each plate was treated as a replicate. For sorted subsets, each replicate PCR was loaded with approximately 0.2 ug genomic DNA, equivalent to some 27,000 T cell genomes. The purified libraries were quantified using a Qubit 3.0 fluorometer, sized with a Bioanalyzer 2100, and then quantified again using the KAPA Library Quantification kit. Each immunoSEQ 96-well plate was sequenced on its own single-read 150-cycle Illumina NextSeq 550 flow cell. Turning to the authors' computational methods: Because the immunoSEQ output held only junctional sequences and lacked quality scores, the filtering could not match the filtering applied to full-length reads. To assign V/J genes and CDR3, sequences were annotated using PyIR, a Python wrapper for IgBLAST v1.9, with IMGT germline references. Reads with weak V/J assignments (E-value above 1e-6), missing CDR3, stop codons, out-of-frame junctions, or ambiguous translated residues were removed. V3J clonotypes were defined as sequences sharing an identical inferred V gene, J gene, and CDR3 amino acid sequence. The percentage overlap between two repertoires was calculated by dividing the number of shared unique clonotypes by the size of the smaller repertoire. Repertoire richness was assessed with RTK rarefaction, the Chao1 estimator, and Recon v2.1 estimates of unobserved clonotypes. Generation probabilities were computed with OLGA for all TCRbeta clonotypes obtained by the gDNA method from a few donors. TCRdb's version of the immuneACCESS table is confined to in-frame rearrangements and falls short of the full clone set. An unresolved V gene accounts for under half of the shortfall where checked; the remainder is of unknown origin. The DNA gave D and trimming, while V, J and clone size come from that table. The sample table lists a few million clones, approximately 93% of them with a count of one. Around 0.4% of the sample comes from the top ten.

The chain uses TRBV19 and TRBJ2-3; no D segment can be confidently identified. The source is a man aged 18-30 years in good health. Some clones in this sample may be carry-over from other donors' samples. What was sequenced was naive CD4+ T cells from PBMCs. The cell subset or site tag for this specimen amounts to: CD45RA+ positively selected. This receptor carries the CDR3 CASSIGAKDTQYF. The sequenced DNA is TGTGCCAGTAGTATCGGTGCGAAGGATACGCAGTATTTT.